This passage covers 13 T cell receptor beta chains from one sample sequenced in a study of blood T cell repertoires in COVID-19. The protocol was immunoSEQ multiplex PCR, while the TCRdb copy is restricted to in-frame clones and leaves out a portion. The sample lists 65,000 to 85,000 clones, approximately 86% occurring once. Material: peripheral blood. The receptors derive from an elderly man with COVID-19, enrolled during active disease.

In DNA form, the CDR3 reads TGTGCCAGCAGCTCTTGGACAGGGAGTAATCAGCCCCAGCATTTT. Its translation is CASSSWTGSNQPQHF. The gene calls are TRBV7-9 and TRBJ1-5, with 8 nucleotides matching TRBD1. The germline CDR1 and CDR2 sequences are SEHNR and FQNEAQ (reference sequence). V was clipped by 4 bases and J by 4 bases; unmatched bases: 6. There are 15 residues in the CDR3.

The chain links TRBV6-6 to TRBJ1-6; 8 positions match TRBD1. The germline gives CDR1 MNHNY, CDR2 SVGAGI (reference sequence). V gave up 6 bases and J gave up 0 bases; unmatched junction bases: 7. CDR3 length: 17 residues. The chain's CDR3 is CASSRQGSSSYNSPLHF. CDR3 sequence (DNA): TGTGCCAGCAGCCGACAGGGGTCGAGCTCCTATAATTCACCCCTCCACTTT.

This chain connects TRBV19 to TRBJ2-7, with TRBD2 matching over 10 bases. V lost 5 bases to trimming and J lost 4 bases; unmatched junction nucleotides: 14. The CDR3 runs 17 residues. CDR1 LNHDA and CDR2 SQIVND come from the germline V gene (reference sequence). The CDR3 spells CASSPGLAWSGGYEQYF. CDR3 bases: TGTGCCAGTAGTCCGGGACTAGCGTGGTCGGGGGGATACGAGCAGTACTTC.

The chain links TRBV7-9 to TRBJ1-4; D remains unclear. Trimming removed 2 bases at V and 8 bases at J, with 12 bases between. Germline CDR1 is SEHNR and CDR2 is FQNEAQ (reference sequence). This CDR3 is built from 14 residues. Here the CDR3 reads CASSLLAEGEKLFF. The CDR3 coding sequence is TGTGCCAGCAGCTTACTCGCCGAGGGCGAAAAACTGTTTTTT.

The chain combines TRBV6-1 with TRBJ1-6; 7 positions agree with TRBD1. The V gene end was trimmed by 3 bases and the J gene end by 8 bases; junction bases not matched to a gene: 4. This CDR3 contains 14 residues. The germline V gene encodes CDR1 MNHNS and CDR2 SASEGT. The CDR3 bases are TGTGCCAGCAGTGAGAGGGGGCGGGATTCACCCCTCCACTTT. This encodes CASSERGRDSPLHF.

The CDR3 spells CASTTRSGQGSNQPQHF. Here the CDR3 DNA reads TGTGCCAGCACCACCAGGTCGGGACAGGGAAGCAATCAGCCCCAGCATTTT. This chain joins TRBV7-2 and TRBJ1-5; 9 nucleotides agree with TRBD1. V trimming: 7 bases; J trimming: 1 base; junction bases outside the gene matches: 11. CDR1 is SGHTA, CDR2 FQGNSA, per germline. The CDR3 has 17 amino acids.

The V gene is TRBV7-2, the J gene TRBJ1-5; 7 nucleotides align to TRBD1. From germline, CDR1 is SGHTA and CDR2 FQGNSA. V dropped 5 bases and J dropped 7; count of bases not matched to a gene: 11. The CDR3 totals 15 residues. This CDR3 is CASSAGGWGWQPQHF. The CDR3, as DNA: TGTGCCAGCAGCGCAGGGGGTTGGGGCTGGCAGCCCCAGCATTTT. The whole variable domain, remainder taken from reference TRBV7-2 and TRBJ1-5, is GAGVSQSPSNKVTEKGKDVELRCDPISGHTALYWYRQSLGQGLEFLIYFQGNSAPDKSGLPSDRFSAERTGGSVSTLTIQRTQQEDSAVYLCASSAGGWGWQPQHFGDGTRLSIL.

This chain connects TRBV12-5 to TRBJ1-2, with a weak D call TRBD1 (6 bases). Germline CDR1 LGHNT, CDR2 FRNRAP. CDR3 size: 12 residues. V shed 7 bases and J shed 7 bases, with 13 bases lying between them. CDR3 nucleotide sequence: TGTGCTAGTGTCGGAGAGGGGGTTGGCTACACCTTC. Encoded protein: CASVGEGVGYTF.

The chain combines TRBV29-1 with TRBJ2-5; maybe TRBD2 (5 bases). Trimming left V 1 base short and J 1 base short, with 10 bases between. This CDR3 contains 14 residues. CDR1 and CDR2 (germline): SQVTM, ANQGSEA. CDR3 sequence reads: CSVEGPGFQETQYF. The DNA for the CDR3 is TGCAGCGTTGAAGGTCCGGGATTCCAAGAGACCCAGTACTTC. Filled out from reference TRBV29-1 and TRBJ2-5, the complete variable domain reads SAVISQKPSRDICQRGTSLTIQCQVDSQVTMMFWYRQQPGQSLTLIATANQGSEATYESGFVIDKFPISRPNLTFSTLTVSNMSPEDSSIYLCSVEGPGFQETQYFGPGTRLLVL.

This chain links TRBV5-4 with TRBJ1-4; possible D gene TRBD1, 6 bases. Trimming pared 2 bases from V and 2 bases from J, leaving 7 bases between. Germline lookup yields CDR1 SGHNT and CDR2 YYREEE (reference sequence). The CDR3 contains 14 residues. The CDR3 region has the DNA TGTGCCAGCAGCTTTACAGGGACTAATGAAAAACTGTTTTTT. This sequence encodes CASSFTGTNEKLFF.

The chain links TRBV5-1 to TRBJ1-1, with D maybe TRBD1 (5 bases). Germline loops: CDR1 SGHRS, CDR2 YFSETQ. Trimming took 2 bases from V and 5 from J, leaving 16 bases between them. The CDR3 loop spans 15 amino acids. The CDR3 is CASSFQGPSDTEAFF. Here the CDR3 DNA reads TGCGCCAGCAGCTTCCAGGGTCCTTCGGATACTGAAGCTTTCTTT.

The rearrangement links TRBV7-9 to TRBJ1-1; D gene unclear. CDR3 size: 13 residues. The germline V gene has CDR1 SEHNR and CDR2 FQNEAQ (reference sequence). With 2 bases removed from V and 3 bases from J, the gap between germline ends came to 7 bases. The CDR3 loop is CASSLLADTEAFF. CDR3 coding DNA: TGTGCCAGCAGCTTATTGGCCGACACTGAAGCTTTCTTT.

CDR3 region: CASSDRGGSPLHF. As DNA, the CDR3 is TGTGCCAGCAGCGACAGGGGGGGCTCACCCCTCCACTTT. The chain combines TRBV9 with TRBJ1-6, with 8 bases lining up with TRBD1. The V and J ends lost 3 bases and 10 bases, in that order; junction bases with no gene match: 3. The germline V gene has CDR1 SGDLS and CDR2 YYNGEE. This CDR3 comprises 13 residues.